Given below is one TCR beta chain in context. Its target is unknown. The junction departs from germline at one end; a sequencing error may be responsible. The CDR3 runs to 15 residues. Per the germline V gene, CDR1 is MNHNS and CDR2 is SASEGT. A modified ARM-PCR protocol with three rounds of nested PCR amplified TCRbeta. Each CDR3 protein is one row after TCRdb ran MiXCR on the multiplex PCR reads. The sample holds about 75,000 distinct CDR3 sequences, more than 60% seen once. These data are taken from a study of tumor and adjacent non-tumor tissue in lung cancer. Overall study context: Patients were aged about 30 to 85, 9 to 10 men and about 5 women, stage I to III. Some 4.1 million productive TCRbeta reads were obtained per sample on average. General study points: TCR diversity was significantly greater in tumor than normal lung tissue. Normal lung showed higher cumulative top 100 clone frequency than tumor.

RNA was extracted from bulk tissue without any cell sorting. V gene TRBV6-1 combines with J gene TRBJ2-3; 13 bases are shared with TRBD2. The TCR was taken from a woman in her 50s with non-small cell lung cancer. Sequencing was done on a sample of lung tumor tissue. CDR3 protein: CVSSGLAGDTDTQYF. CDR3 coding DNA: TGTGTCAGCAGTGGACTAGCGGGAGACACAGATACGCAGTATTTT.